A selection of T cell receptor beta chains follows, all from one sample in a study of T cells in Graves' hyperthyroidism and ophthalmopathy. In TCRdb, the multiplex PCR reads were re-called with MiXCR into one record per CDR3 protein. The profile shows around 190,000 distinct CDR3 sequences, about 18% of them singletons. Sequenced material: blood. These receptor sequences come from a woman aged 45-65 years with Graves' hyperthyroidism. CDR3s include the opening cysteine and the closing phenylalanine or tryptophan. A D gene is named only where the DNA matches it firmly. Size is stated for part of the rows, as once, few or many counts, or as a class when the clone is expanded.

>TRBV28|TRBJ1-5|many|TRBD1
TGTGCCAGCAGCAGAACTTCCGGGACAGGGGGCCATCAGCCCCAGCATTTT
CASSRTSGTGGHQPQHF
>TRBV4-1|TRBJ1-2|many|-
TGCGCCAGCAGCCAAGATCTCGGGCCCCTAGATGGCTACACCTTC
CASSQDLGPLDGYTF
>TRBV19|TRBJ1-1|many|TRBD1
TGTGCCAGTAGTGGACAGGGAGGGAACACTGAAGCTTTCTTT
CASSGQGGNTEAFF
>TRBV19|TRBJ2-2|many|-
TGTGCCAGTAGTATCTTGGTGAACACCGGGGAGCTGTTTTTT
CASSILVNTGELFF
>TRBV9|TRBJ2-1|many|-
TGTGCCAGCAGCGTAGTGGACAGCCGCCGCAATGAGCAGTTCTTC
CASSVVDSRRNEQFF
>TRBV6-1|TRBJ1-1|many|-
TGTGCCAGCAGAACCCTCGGTAGGGGCTGGGACACTGAAGCTTTCTTT
CASRTLGRGWDTEAFF
>TRBV4-2|TRBJ1-1|once|-
TGTGCCAGCAGCCAAGAGGCAGGGAGGCCTGAAGCTTTCTTT
CASSQEAGRPEAFF
>TRBV30|TRBJ1-1|-|-
TGTGCCTGGAGTGTTGGGGCTATGAACACTGAAGCTTTCTTT
CAWSVGAMNTEAFF
>TRBV2|TRBJ2-1|many|TRBD2
TGTGCCAGCGGAAGCGGGGGGGCCCGAAATGAGCAGTTCTTC
CASGSGGARNEQFF
>TRBV5-5|TRBJ1-1|many|-
TGTGCCAGCAGCTTGGGGCCGGGGGCGACTGAAGCTTTCTTT
CASSLGPGATEAFF
>TRBV5-4|TRBJ2-5|-|-
TGTGCCAGCAGCCGGGCCCGGGAGCAAGAGACCCAGTACTTC
CASSRAREQETQYF
>TRBV7-2|TRBJ1-3|many|TRBD1
TGTGCCAGCAGCTTAGTAGGGGGCAGCACCTCTGGAAACACCATATATTTT
CASSLVGGSTSGNTIYF
>TRBV29-1|TRBJ2-3|many|TRBD2
TGCAGCGCCGCGGGACTAGCGGGGGTCTCTAGCACAGATACGCAGTATTTT
CSAAGLAGVSSTDTQYF
>TRBV4-3|TRBJ1-2|many|-
TGCGCCAGCAGCCGGACCCTCTGGGGGCGAATCGGCTACACCTTC
CASSRTLWGRIGYTF